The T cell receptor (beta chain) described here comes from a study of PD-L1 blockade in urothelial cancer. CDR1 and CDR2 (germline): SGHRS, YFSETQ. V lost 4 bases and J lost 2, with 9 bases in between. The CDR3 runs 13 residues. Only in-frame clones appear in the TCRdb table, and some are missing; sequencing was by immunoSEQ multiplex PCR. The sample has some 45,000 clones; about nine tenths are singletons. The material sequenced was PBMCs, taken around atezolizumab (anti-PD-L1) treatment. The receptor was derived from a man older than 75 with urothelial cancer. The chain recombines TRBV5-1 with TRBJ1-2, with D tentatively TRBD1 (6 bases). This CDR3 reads CASSLRGNYGYTF. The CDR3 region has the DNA TGCGCCAGCAGCCTCAGGGGAAACTATGGCTACACCTTC.